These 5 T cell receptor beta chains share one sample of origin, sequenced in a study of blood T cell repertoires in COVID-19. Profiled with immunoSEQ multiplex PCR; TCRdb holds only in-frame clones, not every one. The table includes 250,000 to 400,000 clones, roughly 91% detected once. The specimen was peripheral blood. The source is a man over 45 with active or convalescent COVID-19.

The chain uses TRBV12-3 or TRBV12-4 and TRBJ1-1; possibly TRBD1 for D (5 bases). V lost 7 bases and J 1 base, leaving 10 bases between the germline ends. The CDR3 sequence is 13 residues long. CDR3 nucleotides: TGTGCCAGCACCCAAGACAGGAACACTGAAGCTTTCTTT. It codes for CASTQDRNTEAFF.

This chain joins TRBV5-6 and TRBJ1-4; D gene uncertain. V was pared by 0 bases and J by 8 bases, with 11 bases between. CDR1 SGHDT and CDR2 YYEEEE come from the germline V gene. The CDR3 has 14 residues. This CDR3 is CASSLAGHGEKLFF. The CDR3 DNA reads TGTGCCAGCAGCTTGGCTGGCCACGGGGAAAAACTGTTTTTT.

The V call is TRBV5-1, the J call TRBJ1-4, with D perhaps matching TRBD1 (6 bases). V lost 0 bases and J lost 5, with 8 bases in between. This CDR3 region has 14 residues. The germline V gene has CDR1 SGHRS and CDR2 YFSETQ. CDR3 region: CASSLGQENEKLFF. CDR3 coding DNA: TGCGCCAGCAGCTTGGGACAGGAGAATGAAAAACTGTTTTTT.

Written as DNA, the CDR3 is TGTGCCAGCAGTTTATTGCAGGGCGTCGGGTTCCAAGAGACCCAGTACTTC. Its protein is CASSLLQGVGFQETQYF. The chain couples TRBV27 to TRBJ2-5; D is perhaps TRBD1 (5 bases). V was shortened by 1 base and J by 1 base, with 16 bases between the two germline ends. The V gene's germline CDR1 is MNHEY and CDR2 SMNVEV (reference sequence). This CDR3 comprises 17 residues.

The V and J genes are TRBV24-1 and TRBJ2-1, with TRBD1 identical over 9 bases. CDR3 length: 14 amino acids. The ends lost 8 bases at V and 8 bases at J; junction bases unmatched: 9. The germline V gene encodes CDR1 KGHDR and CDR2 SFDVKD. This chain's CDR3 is CATKGTGLGDEQFF. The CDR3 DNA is TGTGCCACCAAGGGGACAGGGTTAGGGGATGAGCAGTTCTTC.